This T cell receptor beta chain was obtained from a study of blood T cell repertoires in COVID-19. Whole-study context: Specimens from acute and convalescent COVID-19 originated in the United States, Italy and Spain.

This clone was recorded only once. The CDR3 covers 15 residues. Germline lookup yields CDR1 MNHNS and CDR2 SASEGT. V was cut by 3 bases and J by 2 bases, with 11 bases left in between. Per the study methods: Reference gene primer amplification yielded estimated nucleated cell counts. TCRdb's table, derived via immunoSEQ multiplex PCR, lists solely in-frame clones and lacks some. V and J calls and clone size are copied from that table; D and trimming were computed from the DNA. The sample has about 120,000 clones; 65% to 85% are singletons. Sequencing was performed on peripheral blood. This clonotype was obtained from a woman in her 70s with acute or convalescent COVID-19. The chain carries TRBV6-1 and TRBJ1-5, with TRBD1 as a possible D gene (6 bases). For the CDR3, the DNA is TGTGCCAGCAGTGATCAAGGGGGTGGCAATCAGCCCCAGCATTTT. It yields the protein CASSDQGGGNQPQHF.